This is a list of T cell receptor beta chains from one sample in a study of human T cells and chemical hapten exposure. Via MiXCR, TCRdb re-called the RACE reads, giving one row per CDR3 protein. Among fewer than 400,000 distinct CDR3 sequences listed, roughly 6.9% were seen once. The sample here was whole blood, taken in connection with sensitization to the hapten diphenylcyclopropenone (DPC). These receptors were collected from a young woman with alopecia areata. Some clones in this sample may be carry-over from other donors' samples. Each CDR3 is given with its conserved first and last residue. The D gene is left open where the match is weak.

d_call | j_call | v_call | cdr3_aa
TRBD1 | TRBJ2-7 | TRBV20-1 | CSARDLYGTGLFF
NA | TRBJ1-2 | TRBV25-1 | CASSERAANYGYTF
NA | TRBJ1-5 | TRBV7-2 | CASSLHLAGGNQPQHF
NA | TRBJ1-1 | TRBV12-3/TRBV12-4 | CASSFRREGFPEAFF
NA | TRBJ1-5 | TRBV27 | CASSSQGRNQPQHF
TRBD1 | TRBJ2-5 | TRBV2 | CASRTGAETQYF
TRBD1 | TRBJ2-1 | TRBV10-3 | CAIYSGQGNNEQFF
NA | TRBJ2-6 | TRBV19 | CASSRQWSSGANVLTF
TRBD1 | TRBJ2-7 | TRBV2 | CASSEGTGNIYEQYF
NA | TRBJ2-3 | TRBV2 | CASTPTTPDTQYF
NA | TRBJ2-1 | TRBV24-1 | CATSPPGTIVHEQFF
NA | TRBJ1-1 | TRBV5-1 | CASSLDRTTNTEAFF
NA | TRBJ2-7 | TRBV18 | CASSPGGGSEQYF
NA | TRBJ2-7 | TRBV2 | CASSEAYEQYF
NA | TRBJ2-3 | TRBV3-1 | CASSRKIWTDTQYF
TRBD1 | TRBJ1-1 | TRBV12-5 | CASGVTGGPAFF
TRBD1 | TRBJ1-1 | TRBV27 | CASSLWGTGAAAFF
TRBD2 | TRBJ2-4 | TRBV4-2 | CASSSRTSGGPGNIQYF
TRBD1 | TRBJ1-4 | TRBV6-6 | CASKVRQGNEKLFF
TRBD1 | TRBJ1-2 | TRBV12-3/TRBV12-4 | CASNVRDRVSNYGYTF
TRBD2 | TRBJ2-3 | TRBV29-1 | CSVEDIGKERETSTDTQYF
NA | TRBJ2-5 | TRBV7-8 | CASSLLVRRGLPTVQYF
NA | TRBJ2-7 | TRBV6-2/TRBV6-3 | CASSYGHVAYEQYF
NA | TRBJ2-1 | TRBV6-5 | CASSRVRRGNEQFF
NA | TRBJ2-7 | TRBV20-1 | CSASRPGSSYEQYF
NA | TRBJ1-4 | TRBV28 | CASSWEGVEKLFF
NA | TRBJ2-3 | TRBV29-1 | CSVQGGGLSTDTQYF
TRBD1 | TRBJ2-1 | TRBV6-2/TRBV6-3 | CASSYSGTGYGFFEQFF
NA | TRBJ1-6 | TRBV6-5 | CASSYSIQAPSYNSPLHF
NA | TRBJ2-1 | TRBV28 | CASSLSSTFSSYNEQFF
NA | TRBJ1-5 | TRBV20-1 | CSAWAEGAGSNQPQHF
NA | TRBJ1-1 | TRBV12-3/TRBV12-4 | CASCPPVGNTEAFF
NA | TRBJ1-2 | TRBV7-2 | CASSLFFNYGYTF
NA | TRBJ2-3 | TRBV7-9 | CASSHPGGSVPDTQYF
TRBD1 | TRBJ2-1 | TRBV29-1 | CSVEGPYGTGGNEQFF
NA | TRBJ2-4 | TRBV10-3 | CAISEADKNIQYF
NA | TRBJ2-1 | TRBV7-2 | CASTQDSLSGNEQFF
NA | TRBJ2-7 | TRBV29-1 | CSVDQVTYEQYF
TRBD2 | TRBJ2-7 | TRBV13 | CASSLGSLAVPWYEQYF
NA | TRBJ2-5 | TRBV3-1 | CASSQDPLGETQYF